The 20 T cell receptor beta chains below were found in one sample sequenced in a study of OX40 agonist ivuxolimab in advanced cancers. Sequenced by immunoSEQ multiplex PCR; TCRdb stores in-frame clones only, minus some. The repertoire holds 20,000 to 25,000 clones, with 60% to 85% as singletons. The specimen comprised CD4+ or CD8+ T cells sorted from blood, sampled in a trial of the OX40 agonist ivuxolimab. The origin of the receptors is an adult with an advanced solid tumor such as melanoma, head and neck, liver or kidney cancer.

Turning to this clone: At one end the junction does not follow the germline gene, possibly because of a read error. The chain couples TRBV4-1 to TRBJ1-3, with D maybe TRBD1 (6 bases). This CDR3 spans 18 amino acids. Germline assignment: CDR1 MGHRA and CDR2 YSYEKL. DNA of the CDR3: TGCGCCAGCACCCAATTCATTCGGGGGGCAGGCTCTGGAAACACCATATATTTT. This codes for CASTQFIRGAGSGNTIYF.

The rearrangement links TRBV10-3 to TRBJ1-1; 9 positions match TRBD1. The germline V gene encodes CDR1 ENHRY and CDR2 SYGVKD. The CDR3 has 13 amino acids. The J segment lost 7 bases and the V segment lost 6 bases, leaving 6 bases of the junction unmatched. The CDR3 spells CAIRQGATGEAFF. CDR3 DNA sequence: TGTGCCATCAGACAGGGGGCTACCGGTGAAGCTTTCTTT.

The CDR3 loop is CASSLGGTGFQETQYF. DNA for the CDR3: TGTGCCAGCAGCTTGGGAGGGACAGGCTTCCAAGAGACCCAGTACTTC. The chain carries TRBV5-5 and TRBJ2-5, with 8 bases matching TRBD1. There are 16 residues in the CDR3. With V trimmed by 0 bases and J by 1 base, 5 bases remained unmatched. Germline V CDR1 and CDR2: SGHKS, YYEKEE (reference sequence).

The chain has TRBV7-9 and TRBJ2-5, with 8 bases identical to TRBD2. The CDR3 sequence is 19 residues long. V was clipped by 5 bases and J by 3 bases; unmatched bases: 20. From germline, CDR1 is SEHNR and CDR2 FQNEAQ (reference sequence). The CDR3 bases are TGTGCCAGCAGCCGGATCGGTAGTAGCGGGGAAATATGGGAAGAGACCCAGTACTTC. Amino acid sequence: CASSRIGSSGEIWEETQYF.

The V call is TRBV14, the J call TRBJ1-2; TRBD1 agrees at 10 bases. The CDR3 is 14 residues long. V dropped 4 bases and J dropped 6; count of bases not matched to a gene: 5. Per the germline V gene, CDR1 is SGHDN and CDR2 is FVKESK. The CDR3 reads CASSPRQGADGYTF. The CDR3 DNA reads TGTGCCAGCAGCCCTAGACAGGGGGCGGATGGCTACACCTTC.

The chain combines TRBV7-8 with TRBJ2-7; 7 bases align to TRBD2. The CDR3 consists of 16 residues. CDR1 and CDR2 from the germline V gene are SGHVS and FQNEAQ. After removal of 5 bases from V and 2 bases from J, the junction contained 12 bases not matched to a gene. The CDR3 loop is CASSPKREGLTYEQYF. The DNA of the CDR3 is TGTGCCAGCAGCCCAAAGAGGGAGGGCTTAACCTACGAGCAGTACTTC.

This rearrangement joins TRBV15 to TRBJ2-3; TRBD2 agrees at 7 bases. CDR1 and CDR2 (germline): LNHNV, YYDKDF (reference sequence). Trimming took 6 bases from V and 0 from J; bases not matched to a gene: 6. This CDR3 has 15 amino acids. The CDR3 spells CATSLQRGSTDTQYF. In DNA form, the CDR3 reads TGTGCCACCAGTCTGCAGCGGGGAAGCACAGATACGCAGTATTTT.

V gene TRBV28 combines with J gene TRBJ2-7; no clear D gene. The germline V gene encodes CDR1 MDHEN and CDR2 SYDVKM. Trimming pared 5 bases from V and 4 bases from J, leaving 6 bases between. The CDR3 covers 11 residues. The CDR3 sequence is CASSITYEQYF. CDR3 sequence (DNA): TGTGCCAGCAGTATAACGTACGAGCAGTACTTC.

The chain is built from TRBV4-2 and TRBJ2-2; D is possibly TRBD1 (6 bases). Trimming left V 4 bases short and J 1 base short, with 13 bases between. The CDR3 covers 16 residues. Per germline, CDR1 LGHNA and CDR2 YNFKEQ. The CDR3 loop reads CASSPHGTQNTGELFF. The DNA of the CDR3 is TGTGCCAGCAGCCCGCACGGGACACAGAACACCGGGGAGCTGTTTTTT.

The genes are TRBV6-5 and TRBJ1-3; tentative D call: TRBD1 (5 bases). The CDR3 is 16 residues long. Germline V gene lookup returns CDR1 MNHEY and CDR2 SVGAGI. V lost 1 base and J 0 bases, leaving 10 bases between the germline ends. This CDR3 reads CASSYFLQGSGNTIYF. The CDR3 DNA reads TGTGCCAGCAGTTACTTCCTCCAGGGCTCTGGAAACACCATATATTTT.

J is TRBJ2-4 and V is TRBV19, with 8 nucleotides matching TRBD1. V was clipped by 5 bases and J by 5 bases; unmatched bases: 11. The germline V gene has CDR1 LNHDA and CDR2 SQIVND (reference sequence). The length of the CDR3 is 16 residues. The CDR3 is CASSVRQGAIENIQYF. The CDR3 coding sequence is TGTGCCAGTAGTGTTCGGCAGGGGGCTATCGAAAACATTCAGTACTTC.

The rearrangement uses TRBV28 and TRBJ2-3; D unclear. V dropped 5 bases and J dropped 6 bases, with 24 bases sitting between them. CDR3 size: 17 residues. CDR1 is MDHEN, CDR2 SYDVKM, per germline. CDR3 sequence: CASSVPLGALGKDTQYF. Written as DNA, the CDR3 is TGTGCCAGCAGTGTCCCTCTCGGCGCCTTAGGGAAGGATACGCAGTATTTT.

V and J are TRBV2 and TRBJ2-2, with TRBD1 matching over 7 bases. This CDR3 has 14 residues. The junction had 7 bases not matched to a gene; V was cut back by 8 bases and J by 4 bases. Looked up from germline, CDR1 is SNHLY and CDR2 is FYNNEI. The CDR3: CASRKTGTTGELFF. Here the CDR3 DNA reads TGTGCCAGCCGAAAGACAGGGACCACCGGGGAGCTGTTTTTT.

The genes are TRBV2 and TRBJ1-1; the D is unclear. This CDR3 has 13 amino acids. Germline lookup yields CDR1 SNHLY and CDR2 FYNNEI. Trimming cost V 0 bases and J 11 bases, with 13 bases left between them. CDR3 loop: CASSEARKFYAFF. In nucleotides, the CDR3 is TGTGCCAGCAGTGAAGCGCGAAAGTTTTACGCTTTCTTT.

This clone was seen just once. The CDR3 loop reads CASSLRWQGTNTEAFF. The CDR3 nucleotides read TGTGCCAGCAGCCTAAGATGGCAGGGGACGAACACTGAAGCTTTCTTT. This rearrangement joins TRBV5-4 to TRBJ1-1; TRBD1 is a possible D gene (6 bases). Germline CDR1 is SGHNT and CDR2 is YYREEE (reference sequence). This CDR3 comprises 16 residues. V dropped 4 bases and J dropped 1 base, with 17 bases sitting between them.

Only one count was recorded for this clone. This chain connects TRBV19 to TRBJ2-1; TRBD1 matches at 8 bases. After removal of 9 bases from V and 0 bases from J, the junction contained 7 bases not matched to a gene. The CDR3 extends over 15 amino acids. Germline-derived CDR1 and CDR2 are LNHDA and SQIVND (reference sequence). CDR3 residues: CASSDRGFSYNEQFF. The CDR3 coding sequence is TGTGCCAGCAGTGACAGGGGCTTCTCCTACAATGAGCAGTTCTTC.

This chain connects TRBV28 to TRBJ2-7, with 7 positions matching TRBD2. The trim removed 5 bases at V and 2 bases at J, leaving 6 bases unmatched. There are 14 residues in the CDR3. CDR1 and CDR2 from the germline V gene are MDHEN and SYDVKM. The CDR3 spells CASSTIGTTYEQYF. The CDR3 nucleotides read TGTGCCAGCAGTACAATAGGGACTACCTACGAGCAGTACTTC. The complete variable domain, with remaining parts taken from reference TRBV28 and TRBJ2-7, reads DVKVTQSSRYLVKRTGEKVFLECVQDMDHENMFWYRQDPGLGLRLIYFSYDVKMKEKGDIPEGYSVSREKKERFSLILESASTNQTSMYLCASSTIGTTYEQYFGPGTRLTVT.

About this clone itself: Mismatch with germline at one junction end may stem from a read error. DNA of the CDR3: TGTGCTAGCAGCCTCTCGAACACCGGGGAGCTGTTTTTT. Its protein product is CASSLSNTGELFF. The V call is TRBV7-7, the J call TRBJ2-2; no clear D gene. This CDR3 contains 13 residues. The V gene's germline CDR1 is SSHAT and CDR2 FNYEAQ (reference sequence).

This clone was counted a few times. The rearrangement uses TRBV29-1 and TRBJ2-5; 7 bases match TRBD2. This CDR3 region has 17 residues. Germline-derived CDR1 and CDR2 are SQVTM and ANQGSEA. The V gene end was trimmed by 0 bases and the J gene end by 1 base; junction bases not matched to a gene: 11. The CDR3 here is CSVEDPLGGGVQETQYF. As DNA, the CDR3 is TGCAGCGTTGAAGACCCCCTCGGGGGAGGGGTCCAAGAGACCCAGTACTTC.

Points on this clone: The junction departs from the called germline gene at one end, perhaps through a read error. CDR3 nucleotide sequence: TGTGCCAGCAGTATATCAAGGGGGTTTTCTATAGATGAGCAGTTCTTC. This translates into CASSISRGFSIDEQFF. The rearrangement joins TRBV27 to TRBJ2-1; a possible D gene is TRBD1 (6 bases). The CDR3 runs 16 residues. Germline CDR1 reads MNHEY; CDR2 reads SMNVEV (reference sequence).